Below are 32 T cell receptor beta chains sequenced from a single sample in a study of human T cells and chemical hapten exposure. TCRdb re-called the RACE reads through MiXCR, storing one row per CDR3 protein. Here the sample spans about 77,000 distinct CDR3 sequences, around 9.4% being singletons. Time point reported: healthy volunteer bleed at 6 weeks. Blood, whole and unfractionated, served as the source for total RNA extraction. Sample: whole blood. These receptors all stem from a female donor in good health. Some clones in this sample may be carry-over from other donors' samples.

V and J are TRBV29-1 and TRBJ2-7; the D gene is possibly TRBD1 (6 bases). Germline CDR1 is SQVTM and CDR2 is ANQGSEA. This CDR3 spans 12 amino acids. V was shortened by 7 bases and J by 0 bases, with 10 bases between the two germline ends. CDR3 sequence (DNA): TGCAGCGCCCGGGACAACTCCTACGAGCAGTACTTC. It encodes CSARDNSYEQYF.

This clonotype occurred a few times. This chain links TRBV7-2 with TRBJ1-6; D not resolved. The V end lost 4 bases, the J end lost 5 bases, and 12 bases lay between the germline ends. This CDR3 region has 15 residues. Germline loops: CDR1 SGHTA, CDR2 FQGNSA. The CDR3 loop reads CASSSAGRDNSPLHF. CDR3 coding DNA: TGTGCCAGCAGCTCTGCTGGGAGGGATAATTCACCCCTCCACTTT.

This clonotype has more than one count but fewer than ten. The J gene is TRBJ2-6, the V gene TRBV29-1, with D possibly matching TRBD2 (6 bases). Trimming stripped 0 bases from V and 0 bases from J, with 6 bases between. The CDR3 spans 15 residues. Germline CDR1 reads SQVTM; CDR2 reads ANQGSEA. The CDR3 loop reads CSVEEEGSGANVLTF. DNA for the CDR3: TGCAGCGTTGAAGAGGAGGGCTCTGGGGCCAACGTCCTGACTTTC.

This clonotype was seen at least ten times. V usage is TRBV6-5 and J usage is TRBJ1-4; 10 bases fit TRBD1. V lost 4 bases to trimming and J lost 5 bases; unmatched junction nucleotides: 1. Germline CDR1 is MNHEY and CDR2 is SVGAGI. There are 14 residues in the CDR3. The CDR3 is CASSWTGGNEKLFF. The CDR3 region has the DNA TGTGCCAGCAGTTGGACAGGGGGAAATGAAAAACTGTTTTTT.

This clonotype came up many times. The chain combines TRBV11-2 with TRBJ2-7; D gene ambiguous. Looked up from germline, CDR1 is SGHAT and CDR2 is FQNNGV. There are 12 residues in the CDR3. V was pared by 5 bases and J by 7 bases, with 12 bases between. This CDR3 is CASSLRVLEQYF. In nucleotides, the CDR3 is TGTGCCAGCAGCCTTCGCGTCCTGGAGCAGTACTTC.

This clonotype was recorded a few times. The chain recombines TRBV6-1 with TRBJ2-7; perhaps D is TRBD1 or TRBD2 (5 bases each). Germline CDR1 MNHNS, CDR2 SASEGT. The CDR3 totals 15 residues. The V and J ends lost 5 bases and 3 bases respectively, with 17 bases between them. In DNA, the CDR3 is TGTGCCAGCAGTCCAACCCGGGACGGAGTCTACGAGCAGTACTTC. It translates to CASSPTRDGVYEQYF.

This clonotype was picked up a small number of times. This chain links TRBV19 with TRBJ1-4; tentatively, D is TRBD1 (6 bases). Germline CDR1 reads LNHDA; CDR2 reads SQIVND (reference sequence). The CDR3 consists of 14 residues. V was pared by 5 bases and J by 5 bases, with 12 bases between. The CDR3 bases are TGTGCCAGTAGTCCAACAGGGACCAATGAAAAACTGTTTTTT. Translation: CASSPTGTNEKLFF.

In its sample, this clonotype was seen many times. V and J are TRBV6-5 and TRBJ1-2; possibly TRBD1 for D (5 bases). V lost 10 bases to trimming and J lost 2 bases, with 11 bases between them. This CDR3 has 12 amino acids. CDR1 and CDR2 from the germline V gene are MNHEY and SVGAGI. In DNA form, the CDR3 reads TGTGCCACAAGTGGGGGGAACTATGGCTACACCTTC. Amino acid sequence: CATSGGNYGYTF.

In this sample, this clonotype turned up many times. The chain recombines TRBV2 with TRBJ2-3, with 8 positions matching TRBD1. The CDR3 consists of 13 residues. Germline CDR1 is SNHLY and CDR2 is FYNNEI. With V trimmed by 6 bases and J by 8 bases, 7 bases remained unmatched. The chain's CDR3 is CASSPDRGGTQYF. DNA for the CDR3: TGTGCCAGCAGCCCCGACAGGGGAGGTACGCAGTATTTT.

The CDR3: CSVEGVGGRTDTQYF. CDR3 in DNA: TGCAGCGTTGAAGGCGTGGGGGGCCGGACAGATACGCAGTATTTT. The gene calls are TRBV29-1 and TRBJ2-3, with D tentatively TRBD1 or TRBD2 (6 bases each). V lost 1 base and J lost 3, with 14 bases in between. There are 15 residues in the CDR3. The germline gives CDR1 SQVTM, CDR2 ANQGSEA.

This clonotype has a count of ten or more. The rearrangement links TRBV2 to TRBJ1-5; D uncertain. Looked up from germline, CDR1 is SNHLY and CDR2 is FYNNEI. This CDR3 has 15 residues. Trimming removed 6 bases from V and 1 base from J, with 13 bases in between. The CDR3 loop is CASRFTSFSNQPQHF. DNA for the CDR3: TGTGCCAGCAGATTCACTTCCTTCAGCAATCAGCCCCAGCATTTT.

The V call is TRBV4-1, the J call TRBJ1-1; D is perhaps TRBD1 (5 bases). CDR1 MGHRA and CDR2 YSYEKL come from the germline V gene. The V and J ends lost 3 bases and 5 bases respectively, with 13 bases between them. CDR3 length: 14 residues. CDR3 loop: CASSQRHGGTEAFF. For the CDR3, the DNA is TGCGCCAGCAGCCAGAGGCACGGGGGGACTGAAGCTTTCTTT.

The chain's CDR3 is CAWSVGANSPLHF. Written as DNA, the CDR3 is TGTGCCTGGAGTGTAGGCGCCAATTCACCCCTCCACTTT. J is TRBJ1-6 and V is TRBV30, with D unclear. Germline-derived CDR1 and CDR2 are GTSNPN and SVGIG (reference sequence). Between the trimmed V and J ends, which lost 0 bases and 7 bases, there was a span of 7 bases. This CDR3 contains 13 residues. Using reference TRBV30 and TRBJ1-6 for the parts outside the CDR3, the full variable domain is SQTIHQWPATLVQPVGSPLSLECTVEGTSNPNLYWYRQAAGRGLQLLFYSVGIGQISSEVPQNLSASRPQDRQFILSSKKLLLSDSGFYLCAWSVGANSPLHFGNGTRLTVT.

This clonotype was found many times. The gene calls are TRBV4-3 and TRBJ1-4, with TRBD1 as a possible D gene (6 bases). V was pared by 0 bases and J by 8 bases, with 13 bases between. The germline V gene has CDR1 LGHNA and CDR2 YSLEER. This CDR3 comprises 15 residues. CDR3 region: CASSQDNAGGEKLFF. CDR3 DNA sequence: TGCGCCAGCAGCCAAGATAACGCGGGGGGCGAAAAACTGTTTTTT.

The chain links TRBV10-3 to TRBJ1-1; TRBD1 matches 12 bases. CDR1 is ENHRY and CDR2 is SYGVKD in the germline V gene. The CDR3 runs to 15 residues. J lost 8 bases, V lost 0 bases, and 4 bases had no gene match. The CDR3 loop reads CAISESGQGAREAFF. The CDR3 coding sequence is TGTGCCATCAGTGAGTCGGGACAGGGGGCGAGGGAAGCTTTCTTT.

This chain connects TRBV7-2 to TRBJ2-3; D gene unclear. This CDR3 is built from 14 residues. V lost 2 bases and J 3 bases, leaving 9 bases between the germline ends. Per germline, CDR1 SGHTA and CDR2 FQGNSA. In DNA, the CDR3 is TGTGCCAGCAGCTTAATCCTGGGGACAGATACGCAGTATTTT. It yields the protein CASSLILGTDTQYF.

V is TRBV20-1 and J is TRBJ1-6; D uncertain. The CDR3 has 17 amino acids. From germline, CDR1 is DFQATT and CDR2 SNEGSKA (reference sequence). V was trimmed by 0 bases and J by 0 bases, leaving 12 bases between them. DNA for the CDR3: TGCAGTGCTAGAGATCAAGGAGGGAGCTCCTATAATTCACCCCTCCACTTT. As protein: CSARDQGGSSYNSPLHF.

This clonotype was observed a few times. The chain recombines TRBV7-9 with TRBJ2-3; D gene unclear. The CDR3 is 13 residues long. Germline-derived CDR1 and CDR2 are SEHNR and FQNEAQ (reference sequence). The V gene lost 6 bases and the J gene lost 9 bases, with 16 bases spanning the gap. The CDR3, as DNA: TGTGCCAGCAGTCCCCCGGAAGGACGGACGCAGTATTTT. Translating gives CASSPPEGRTQYF. Full variable domain (missing parts from reference TRBV7-9 and TRBJ2-3): DTGVSQNPRHKITKRGQNVTFRCDPISEHNRLYWYRQTLGQGPEFLTYFQNEAQLEKSRLLSDRFSAERPKGSFSTLEIQRTEQGDSAMYLCASSPPEGRTQYFGPGTRLTVL.

The chain combines TRBV28 with TRBJ2-7, with 7 positions matching TRBD2. This CDR3 region has 13 residues. CDR1 and CDR2 (germline): MDHEN, SYDVKM. Trimming removed 5 bases from V and 6 bases from J; junction bases left unmatched: 7. The CDR3 bases are TGTGCCAGCAGTCCCCCCGGGAGGCCCGAGCAGTACTTC. This gives the protein CASSPPGRPEQYF.

In this sample, this clonotype turned up a few times. The gene calls are TRBV2 and TRBJ2-7; D may be TRBD1 or TRBD2 (5 bases each). The germline CDR1 and CDR2 sequences are SNHLY and FYNNEI. The CDR3 spans 13 residues. Trimming took 8 bases from V and 0 from J, leaving 11 bases between them. The CDR3 DNA reads as TGTGCCAGCTGGGGGAGAAGCTCCTACGAGCAGTACTTC. Its protein is CASWGRSSYEQYF.

This clonotype was seen a few times. The genes are TRBV7-9 and TRBJ1-4; 7 bases line up with TRBD1. The germline V gene encodes CDR1 SEHNR and CDR2 FQNEAQ (reference sequence). The CDR3 runs 18 residues. V trimming: 5 bases; J trimming: 6 bases; junction bases outside the gene matches: 18. DNA for the CDR3: TGTGCCAGCAGCGCCTTTCCCGGACGCAGGGGGATCGATGAAAAACTGTTTTTT. Amino acids: CASSAFPGRRGIDEKLFF.

A few counts support this clonotype. The J gene is TRBJ2-3, the V gene TRBV6-5; no clear D gene. V lost 6 bases and J lost 2, with 21 bases in between. The V gene's germline CDR1 is MNHEY and CDR2 SVGAGI. The CDR3 loop spans 17 amino acids. The CDR3 DNA follows: TGTGCCAGCAGAAAAGAAGGGCGAGACATCGACACAGATACGCAGTATTTT. Translating it yields CASRKEGRDIDTDTQYF.

There are a few counts of this clonotype. The rearrangement joins TRBV5-1 to TRBJ1-1; 9 bases agree with TRBD1. The CDR3 spans 15 residues. After removal of 6 bases from V and 1 base from J, the junction contained 7 bases not matched to a gene. Per germline, CDR1 SGHRS and CDR2 YFSETQ. DNA for the CDR3: TGCGCCAGCACAGACCCGGGACAGGGGAACACTGAAGCTTTCTTT. Translation: CASTDPGQGNTEAFF.

The rearrangement uses TRBV3-1 and TRBJ1-5; D is uncertain. Germline CDR1 LGHDT, CDR2 YNNKEL (reference sequence). The CDR3 is made up of 14 amino acids. Trimming left V 3 bases short and J 2 bases short, with 8 bases between. In nucleotides, the CDR3 is TGTGCCAGCAGCCAGGGTCTGGGCAATCAGCCCCAGCATTTT. It codes for CASSQGLGNQPQHF.

The J gene is TRBJ1-2, the V gene TRBV7-2; no clear D. This CDR3 region has 15 residues. V was cut by 1 base and J by 5 bases, with 14 bases left in between. Germline V CDR1 and CDR2: SGHTA, FQGNSA. Here the CDR3 reads CASSLGVEVSYGYTF. CDR3 nucleotide sequence: TGTGCCAGCAGCTTAGGAGTGGAGGTTTCATATGGCTACACCTTC.

This clonotype came up many times. The chain couples TRBV18 to TRBJ1-5, with D possibly being TRBD1 (6 bases). This CDR3 comprises 16 residues. Deletions cut 5 bases from V and 6 bases from J, with 20 bases between. In germline, CDR1 is KGHSH, CDR2 LQKENI. In DNA, the CDR3 is TGTGCCAGCTCAACCGGAAAGGGGGATAATGGTCAGCCCCAGCATTTT. Residues: CASSTGKGDNGQPQHF.

This clonotype occurred a few times. The rearrangement uses TRBV6-6 and TRBJ2-7, with TRBD1 matching over 9 bases. Germline V gene data show CDR1 as MNHNY and CDR2 as SVGAGI (reference sequence). The junction had 8 bases not matched to a gene; V was cut back by 5 bases and J by 6 bases. The CDR3 sequence is 14 residues long. The CDR3 loop reads CASSQGQGGGEQYF. CDR3 sequence (DNA): TGTGCCAGCAGTCAGGGACAGGGCGGGGGCGAGCAGTACTTC.

A few counts support this clonotype. The rearrangement links TRBV27 to TRBJ2-3; no definite D call. The CDR3 sequence is 16 residues long. V lost 4 bases and J lost 1, with 15 bases in between. Germline CDR1 reads MNHEY; CDR2 reads SMNVEV (reference sequence). For the CDR3, the DNA is TGTGCCAGCAGTTCCCGATCTCTTGACGGCACAGATACGCAGTATTTT. Translation gives CASSSRSLDGTDTQYF.

This chain's CDR3 is CSASSALVGDTQYF. The CDR3 DNA is TGCAGTGCTAGCTCGGCACTCGTGGGAGATACGCAGTATTTT. The gene calls are TRBV20-1 and TRBJ2-3; D is unresolved. This CDR3 has 14 amino acids. V was shortened by 3 bases and J by 5 bases, with 15 bases between the two germline ends. Germline CDR1 is DFQATT and CDR2 is SNEGSKA (reference sequence).

This clonotype was seen only once. One end of the junction does not line up with germline, which may come from a read error. This chain connects TRBV6-6 to TRBJ1-2, with D maybe TRBD1 (6 bases). The CDR3 contains 19 residues. CDR1 and CDR2 (germline): MNHNY, SVGAGI (reference sequence). The CDR3, as DNA: TGTGCCAGCAGTTCCCGACGGGTCCCTTCGAACCTGGGGGCTTATGACTACACCTTC. As protein: CASSSRRVPSNLGAYDYTF.

This clonotype was detected many times. The V and J genes are TRBV29-1 and TRBJ2-7; 15 bases align to TRBD2. V was clipped by 1 base and J by 7 bases; unmatched bases: 5. Germline V CDR1 and CDR2: SQVTM, ANQGSEA. This CDR3 has 15 amino acids. Here the CDR3 reads CSVEVGLAGGGEQYF. The DNA for the CDR3 is TGCAGCGTTGAAGTCGGACTAGCGGGGGGGGGAGAGCAGTACTTC.

This clonotype was observed at least ten times. The gene calls are TRBV18 and TRBJ2-3; a possible D gene is TRBD1 (6 bases). Per the germline V gene, CDR1 is KGHSH and CDR2 is LQKENI. V lost 2 bases to trimming and J lost 4 bases, with 13 bases between them. The CDR3 length is 15 residues. In DNA form, the CDR3 reads TGTGCCAGCTCACCAAGGCAGGGGCGGCCAGATACGCAGTATTTT. It translates to CASSPRQGRPDTQYF.